A single sample is the source of the 25 T cell receptor beta chains below, sequenced in a study of blood T cell repertoires in COVID-19. Measured with immunoSEQ multiplex PCR; TCRdb has only the in-frame clones, and not every one. Of 250,000 to 300,000 clones detected, about four fifths appear once; the ten largest clones hold over 2.5%. Sample: peripheral blood. The source is a woman aged 55-70 years with active or convalescent COVID-19.

The chain links TRBV4-2 to TRBJ1-1, with D possibly being TRBD1 (6 bases). CDR3 size: 15 residues. Germline V gene sequence: CDR1 LGHNA, CDR2 YNFKEQ. The V end lost 1 base, the J end lost 7 bases, and 16 bases lay between the germline ends. CDR3 in amino acids: CASSQVLPGTSEAFF. The CDR3 nucleotides read TGTGCCAGCAGCCAAGTGCTCCCTGGGACAAGTGAAGCTTTCTTT.

The gene calls are TRBV10-3 and TRBJ1-3; TRBD1 aligns across 9 bases. Germline trimming cut 3 bases from V and 9 bases from J; bases unmatched to any gene: 6. The CDR3 is 14 amino acids. CDR1 is ENHRY and CDR2 is SYGVKD in the germline V gene. Here the CDR3 reads CAISEDRGSGTIYF. The CDR3 region has the DNA TGTGCCATCAGTGAAGACAGGGGGTCGGGCACCATATATTTT.

The chain joins TRBV27 to TRBJ1-1; tentatively, D is TRBD1 (5 bases). This CDR3 region has 15 residues. V gave up 5 bases and J gave up 1 base, with 14 bases separating them. The germline V gene has CDR1 MNHEY and CDR2 SMNVEV (reference sequence). The CDR3 spells CASSPIGAGNTEAFF. The DNA for the CDR3 is TGTGCCAGCAGTCCGATAGGGGCAGGGAACACTGAAGCTTTCTTT.

In its sample, this clone was seen a few times. The chain carries TRBV6-2 or TRBV6-3 and TRBJ1-2; D unresolved. The CDR3 is made up of 13 amino acids. In germline, CDR1 is MNHEY, CDR2 SVGEGT. The V end was cut by 5 bases, the J end by 2 bases, with 9 bases between. The CDR3 nucleotides read TGTGCCAGCAGTCTGGCGGGGAACTATGGCTACACCTTC. Protein sequence: CASSLAGNYGYTF.

The chain couples TRBV5-8 to TRBJ1-1; 8 positions agree with TRBD1. The trim removed 3 bases at V and 4 bases at J, leaving 14 bases unmatched. The germline V gene encodes CDR1 SGHTS and CDR2 YDEGEE. The CDR3 extends over 17 amino acids. CDR3 protein: CASSYLVRGRGVTEAFF. For the CDR3, the DNA is TGTGCCAGCAGCTACTTGGTCAGGGGGCGCGGGGTCACTGAAGCTTTCTTT.

The chain carries TRBV21-1 and TRBJ1-2. TRBV21-1 is reported as a pseudogene. This CDR3 has 15 amino acids. The CDR3 loop is CASSGLGGAPYGYTF. The CDR3 DNA follows: TGTGCCAGCAGCGGTCTAGGGGGGGCTCCCTATGGCTACACCTTC.

This chain joins TRBV11-2 and TRBJ2-3; the match to TRBD1 covers 7 bases. The length of the CDR3 is 14 residues. Germline V gene sequence: CDR1 SGHAT, CDR2 FQNNGV. V shed 5 bases and J 1 base; nucleotides not matched to a gene: 3. Here the CDR3 DNA reads TGTGCCAGCAGCCTTACAGGGGGCACAGATACGCAGTATTTT. This codes for CASSLTGGTDTQYF.

The J gene is TRBJ2-7, the V gene TRBV5-4, with 9 bases identical to TRBD1. Trimming took 0 bases from V and 0 from J; bases not matched to a gene: 7. The CDR3 consists of 17 residues. The V gene's germline CDR1 is SGHNT and CDR2 YYREEE (reference sequence). The CDR3 sequence is CASSLGLGTGFSYEQYF. CDR3 coding DNA: TGTGCCAGCAGCTTGGGTCTCGGGACAGGGTTCTCCTACGAGCAGTACTTC.

This sequence joins TRBV19 and TRBJ1-1, with D tentatively TRBD1 (6 bases). The germline gives CDR1 LNHDA, CDR2 SQIVND (reference sequence). The V end was cut by 9 bases, the J end by 4 bases, with 12 bases between. The CDR3 contains 12 residues. In DNA form, the CDR3 reads TGTGCCAGCGTACAGGGCCTCACTGAAGCTTTCTTT. Residues: CASVQGLTEAFF.

Only one count was recorded for this clone. The CDR3 reads CASSQPQTGMNTEAFF. The CDR3 DNA reads as TGTGCCAGCAGCCAACCACAGACAGGAATGAACACTGAAGCTTTCTTT. This chain uses TRBV6-6 with TRBJ1-1; a weak D match, TRBD1 (6 bases). The CDR3 runs to 16 residues. Germline CDR1 is MNHNY and CDR2 is SVGAGI (reference sequence). V lost 6 bases and J 0 bases, leaving 17 bases between the germline ends.

The chain has TRBV6-6 and TRBJ2-1, with D hard to call. The germline V gene has CDR1 MNHNY and CDR2 SVGAGI (reference sequence). V was trimmed by 5 bases and J by 0 bases, leaving 17 bases between them. The CDR3 runs 17 residues. The CDR3 here is CASSRYLAESSYNEQFF. The CDR3 bases are TGTGCCAGCAGTAGATACTTAGCCGAAAGCTCCTACAATGAGCAGTTCTTC.

The chain combines TRBV6-5 with TRBJ2-7; tentative D call: TRBD2 (5 bases). The CDR3 has 13 residues. CDR1 MNHEY and CDR2 SVGAGI come from the germline V gene. V was pared by 7 bases and J by 6 bases, with 16 bases between. In DNA, the CDR3 is TGTGCCAGCAACCCCTCGGGGTTGGGCGAGCAGTACTTC. It encodes CASNPSGLGEQYF.

This chain joins TRBV4-1 and TRBJ1-3; no clear D. The CDR3 runs to 14 residues. Trimming left V 6 bases short and J 1 base short, with 10 bases between. Germline loops: CDR1 MGHRA, CDR2 YSYEKL. CDR3 nucleotides: TGCGCCAGCAGAGGACTTTATTCTGGAAACACCATATATTTT. This codes for CASRGLYSGNTIYF.

This chain links TRBV18 with TRBJ2-7, with 8 bases that match TRBD1. From germline, CDR1 is KGHSH and CDR2 LQKENI. V lost 4 bases to trimming and J lost 6 bases; unmatched junction nucleotides: 14. CDR3 size: 16 residues. CDR3 DNA: TGTGCCAGCTCACAGGACAGGGTTGGACACTACGGCGAGCAGTACTTC. It specifies CASSQDRVGHYGEQYF.

V usage is TRBV20-1 and J usage is TRBJ2-1, with 10 nucleotides matching TRBD2. The CDR3 totals 16 residues. Germline loops: CDR1 DFQATT, CDR2 SNEGSKA (reference sequence). V shed 3 bases and J 0 bases; nucleotides not matched to a gene: 5. In DNA, the CDR3 is TGCAGTGCTAGTCGGACTAGCGGTAGCTCCTACAATGAGCAGTTCTTC. Encoded protein: CSASRTSGSSYNEQFF.

The chain combines TRBV10-3 with TRBJ1-2; D is perhaps TRBD1 (6 bases). The CDR3 spans 13 residues. Trimming stripped 8 bases from V and 3 bases from J, with 13 bases between. CDR1 and CDR2 from the germline V gene are ENHRY and SYGVKD. The CDR3 region has the DNA TGTGCCATCGAGGGGGGGCCCGACTATGGCTACACCTTC. It specifies CAIEGGPDYGYTF.

The J gene is TRBJ2-5, the V gene TRBV11-2, with a weak D call TRBD2 (5 bases). CDR3 length equals 14 residues. Germline assignment: CDR1 SGHAT and CDR2 FQNNGV. The V gene lost 4 bases and the J gene lost 2 bases, with 11 bases spanning the gap. In DNA, the CDR3 is TGTGCCAGCAGCTCCCAGAGAGGGCAAGAGACCCAGTACTTC. The encoded protein is CASSSQRGQETQYF.

This clone was picked up many times. This rearrangement joins TRBV27 to TRBJ2-5, with 12 bases lining up with TRBD1. From germline, CDR1 is MNHEY and CDR2 SMNVEV (reference sequence). This CDR3 is built from 19 residues. V trimming: 0 bases; J trimming: 5 bases; junction bases outside the gene matches: 13. The CDR3 DNA follows: TGTGCCAGCAGTTTATCGGCCTGGGCCGGGACAGGGGGCGCGGAGACCCAGTACTTC. It encodes CASSLSAWAGTGGAETQYF.

This clone was found many times. The chain uses TRBV24-1 and TRBJ2-3; maybe TRBD1 (8 bases). Germline CDR1 is KGHDR and CDR2 is SFDVKD. The CDR3 runs 15 residues. The ends were cut back, 4 bases at V and 5 bases at J, with 15 bases in the middle. CDR3 in amino acids: CATSEQGGALDTQYF. The DNA for the CDR3 is TGTGCCACCAGTGAACAGGGGGGGGCCTTAGATACGCAGTATTTT.

This clone was recorded a few times. V gene TRBV5-1 combines with J gene TRBJ2-1, with D unclear. Trimming removed 0 bases from V and 0 bases from J, with 10 bases in between. From germline, CDR1 is SGHRS and CDR2 YFSETQ. This CDR3 is built from 16 residues. Written as DNA, the CDR3 is TGCGCCAGCAGCTTGGATCCCTCGGGCTCCTACAATGAGCAGTTCTTC. Protein product: CASSLDPSGSYNEQFF.

The V call is TRBV11-3, the J call TRBJ2-7, with a weak D call TRBD2 (5 bases). CDR3 length: 17 residues. Between the trimmed V and J ends, which lost 5 bases and 2 bases, there was a span of 22 bases. Germline-derived CDR1 and CDR2 are SGHNT and YENEEA. The CDR3 reads CASSPGIGGPGAYEQYF. The CDR3 bases are TGTGCCAGCAGCCCAGGAATAGGAGGTCCGGGTGCCTACGAGCAGTACTTC. The variable domain in full, with the rest retrieved from reference TRBV11-3 and TRBJ2-7, is EAGVVQSPRYKIIEKKQPVAFWCNPISGHNTLYWYLQNLGQGPELLIRYENEEAVDDSQLPKDRFSAERLKGVDSTLKIQPAELGDSAVYLCASSPGIGGPGAYEQYFGPGTRLTVT.

The chain uses TRBV5-1 and TRBJ1-4; no clear D gene. Looked up from germline, CDR1 is SGHRS and CDR2 is YFSETQ. The V gene lost 0 bases and the J gene lost 11 bases, with 11 bases spanning the gap. This CDR3 has 13 residues. The CDR3 sequence: CASSLGGSEKLFF. CDR3 DNA: TGCGCCAGCAGCTTGGGAGGGTCAGAGAAACTGTTTTTT.

The chain recombines TRBV30 with TRBJ1-2, with 7 bases lining up with TRBD1. The CDR3 totals 12 residues. Germline assignment: CDR1 GTSNPN and CDR2 SVGIG (reference sequence). V gave up 8 bases and J gave up 6 bases; unmatched junction bases: 9. The CDR3 is CARFTGADGYTF. The CDR3 DNA follows: TGTGCCCGCTTTACAGGGGCAGATGGCTACACCTTC.

The rearrangement joins TRBV6-5 to TRBJ1-2, with 9 bases lining up with TRBD1. Losses at the gene ends were 6 bases for V and 10 bases for J; bases not matched to a gene: 12. CDR1 MNHEY and CDR2 SVGAGI come from the germline V gene. The CDR3 is 14 residues long. CDR3 nucleotide sequence: TGTGCCAGCAGGCCCCGAGGACAGGGGTTTTCCTACACCTTC. This translates into CASRPRGQGFSYTF.

V usage is TRBV5-1 and J usage is TRBJ2-5; 7 nucleotides align to TRBD1. The junction had 2 bases not matched to a gene; V was cut back by 7 bases and J by 2 bases. The CDR3 is 12 amino acids. The V gene's germline CDR1 is SGHRS and CDR2 YFSETQ. The CDR3: CASGDSQETQYF. DNA of the CDR3: TGCGCCAGCGGGGACAGTCAAGAGACCCAGTACTTC. Based on the CDR3 plus reference TRBV5-1 and TRBJ2-5, the full variable domain is KAGVTQTPRYLIKTRGQQVTLSCSPISGHRSVSWYQQTPGQGLQFLFEYFSETQRNKGNFPGRFSGRQFSNSRSEMNVSTLELGDSALYLCASGDSQETQYFGPGTRLLVL.